A single sample gave rise to the 16 T cell receptor beta chains below, sequenced in a study of spatial heterogeneity in lung cancer. Study outcomes and limitations: Expanded intratumoral alpha and beta TCR counts tracked tumor mutation counts.

Time point specified: sample taken at primary tumor resection. TCRdb ran MiXCR on the 5' RACE reads and lists one entry per CDR3 protein. This table holds fewer than 8,500 distinct CDR3 sequences, over 8% found once. Their recognized antigens are unknown. This specimen consisted of lung tumor tissue, obtained at surgery. The origin of the receptors is a male donor with early-stage non-small cell lung cancer.

This clonotype appeared many times. V and J are TRBV10-1 and TRBJ2-3, with D unclear. CDR1 is WNHNN, CDR2 SYGVQD, per germline (reference sequence). The CDR3 length is 10 residues. The germline V and J ends were trimmed by 4 bases and 4 bases, with 0 bases remaining between them. The CDR3 reads CASSADTQYF. As DNA, the CDR3 is TGCGCCAGCAGTGCAGATACGCAGTATTTT.

By its share, this clonotype is medium-sized. The V and J genes are TRBV19 and TRBJ1-5, with 7 nucleotides matching TRBD1. In germline, CDR1 is LNHDA, CDR2 SQIVND (reference sequence). The V and J ends lost 3 bases and 6 bases, in that order; junction bases with no gene match: 8. The CDR3 length is 15 residues. This CDR3 reads CASSIRQGRAQPQHF. CDR3 nucleotides: TGTGCCAGTAGTATCAGACAGGGTAGGGCTCAGCCCCAGCATTTT. Looking up the rest from reference TRBV19 and TRBJ1-5 gives the full variable domain: DGGITQSPKYLFRKEGQNVTLSCEQNLNHDAMYWYRQDPGQGLRLIYYSQIVNDFQKGDIAEGYSVSREKKESFPLTVTSAQKNPTAFYLCASSIRQGRAQPQHFGDGTRLSIL.

This clonotype was detected many times. V usage is TRBV5-1 and J usage is TRBJ2-7; D call uncertain. The V end was cut by 1 base, the J end by 0 bases, with 17 bases between. CDR3 length equals 17 residues. Germline V gene data show CDR1 as SGHRS and CDR2 as YFSETQ. The CDR3 spells CASSLSSRRSSSYEQYF. CDR3 DNA sequence: TGCGCCAGCAGCTTGTCATCACGACGGAGCAGCTCCTACGAGCAGTACTTC.

This clonotype is categorized as medium-sized. This chain links TRBV28 with TRBJ1-4; the D is unclear. Between the trimmed V and J ends, which lost 5 bases and 0 bases, there was a span of 7 bases. CDR1 MDHEN and CDR2 SYDVKM come from the germline V gene. This CDR3 spans 14 amino acids. The CDR3 loop reads CASSGSPTNEKLFF. The CDR3 DNA is TGTGCCAGCAGTGGATCCCCAACTAATGAAAAACTGTTTTTT.

This clonotype was found many times. This chain joins TRBV10-3 and TRBJ2-2; D gene unclear. In germline, CDR1 is ENHRY, CDR2 SYGVKD. The CDR3 covers 15 residues. V was pared by 2 bases and J by 6 bases, with 13 bases between. CDR3 protein: CAISESHTTPGELFF. The CDR3, as DNA: TGTGCCATCAGTGAGAGTCATACAACGCCCGGGGAGCTGTTTTTT.

About this clonotype itself: The junction does not match germline at one end; this may be a read error. This chain joins TRBV20-1 and TRBJ2-3; D might be TRBD2 (6 bases). In germline, CDR1 is DFQATT, CDR2 SNEGSKA (reference sequence). The CDR3 has 12 residues. CDR3 bases: TGCAGTGCTAGAGCTAGCGTCGATACGCAGAATTTT. Its protein is CSARASVDTQNF.

This clonotype was seen more than once but under ten times. V and J are TRBV9 and TRBJ2-4; D perhaps matches TRBD2 (8 bases). The CDR3 has 16 residues. The germline gives CDR1 SGDLS, CDR2 YYNGEE. V was clipped by 3 bases and J by 8 bases, with 21 bases between them. The DNA of the CDR3 is TGTGCCAGCAGCGGGCGACTAGCGCCCCAGGGGGACATTCAGTACTTC. Protein: CASSGRLAPQGDIQYF.

The chain joins TRBV10-1 to TRBJ2-7, with a tentative D call TRBD1 (5 bases). The CDR3 consists of 13 residues. Per the germline V gene, CDR1 is WNHNN and CDR2 is SYGVQD (reference sequence). The germline V and J ends were trimmed by 4 bases and 2 bases, with 9 bases remaining between them. The CDR3 DNA is TGCGCCAGCAGTGGCCCAGGGACCTACGAGCAGTACTTC. Translated, it gives CASSGPGTYEQYF.

This clonotype is medium-sized within its sample. V and J are TRBV10-1 and TRBJ2-3, with TRBD2 as a possible D gene (6 bases). This CDR3 has 13 amino acids. CDR1 WNHNN and CDR2 SYGVQD come from the germline V gene (reference sequence). Trimming left V 6 bases short and J 1 base short, with 8 bases between. The DNA for the CDR3 is TGCGCCAGCAGGGCTAGCGGCACAGATACGCAGTATTTT. Translating it yields CASRASGTDTQYF.

This clonotype is medium-sized in the sample. The chain employs TRBV3-1 and TRBJ2-2; D remains unclear. Germline loops: CDR1 LGHDT, CDR2 YNNKEL (reference sequence). Trimming shortened V by 1 base and J by 0 bases, and 3 bases separated the two germline ends. The CDR3 sequence is 14 residues long. Here the CDR3 reads CASSQAPNTGELFF. The DNA for the CDR3 is TGTGCCAGCAGCCAAGCCCCGAACACCGGGGAGCTGTTTTTT.

This clonotype was recorded at least ten times. V usage is TRBV2 and J usage is TRBJ2-7, with 7 bases identical to TRBD1. V lost 6 bases to trimming and J lost 0 bases; unmatched junction nucleotides: 5. The CDR3 spans 14 residues. Germline loops: CDR1 SNHLY, CDR2 FYNNEI. The CDR3 region is CASRLTGDSYEQYF. CDR3 sequence (DNA): TGTGCCAGCAGACTTACAGGGGACTCCTACGAGCAGTACTTC.

This chain joins TRBV4-2 and TRBJ2-3; 14 nucleotides align to TRBD2. The ends lost 4 bases at V and 5 bases at J; junction bases unmatched: 2. This CDR3 has 15 residues. CDR1 and CDR2 (germline): LGHNA, YNFKEQ. The CDR3 DNA reads as TGTGCCAGCAGCCCCGGGACTAGCGGGGGAGATACGCAGTATTTT. This gives the protein CASSPGTSGGDTQYF.

This clonotype was found many times. V and J are TRBV19 and TRBJ1-2; 9 bases are shared with TRBD1. The germline V gene has CDR1 LNHDA and CDR2 SQIVND (reference sequence). The CDR3 has 14 residues. V shed 4 bases, J shed 8 bases, and the junction held 8 bases outside the gene matches. CDR3 region: CASSTTGGVEGYTF. CDR3 bases: TGTGCCAGTAGTACGACAGGGGGAGTGGAAGGCTACACCTTC.

The sample holds a few counts of this clonotype. The CDR3 DNA reads TGCAGCGTCCGAAGGGGGGCGAGGACCTTCTACAATGAGCAGTTCTTC. Translating it yields CSVRRGARTFYNEQFF. The chain joins TRBV29-1 to TRBJ2-1; D possibly uses TRBD1 or TRBD2 (6 bases each). The ends were cut back, 6 bases at V and 3 bases at J, with 21 bases in the middle. The length of the CDR3 is 16 residues. Germline values: CDR1 SQVTM, CDR2 ANQGSEA.

By share of the sample, this clonotype is medium-sized. In DNA form, the CDR3 reads TGTGCCAGCAGCCCTGGGACAATCGAATCTCCTGAAGCTTTCTTT. It specifies CASSPGTIESPEAFF. J is TRBJ1-1 and V is TRBV9, with D possibly TRBD1 on 6 matching bases. Germline CDR1 SGDLS, CDR2 YYNGEE. This CDR3 has 15 residues. V was cut by 4 bases and J by 6 bases, with 19 bases left in between.

This clonotype is termed medium-sized (0.01 to 0.1%). The chain couples TRBV7-3 to TRBJ2-3; a possible D gene is TRBD2 (6 bases). Germline assignment: CDR1 SGHTA and CDR2 FQGTGA. V shed 2 bases and J shed 3 bases, with 15 bases lying between them. CDR3 length: 16 amino acids. CDR3 sequence: CASSLFGGDPTDTQYF. As DNA, the CDR3 is TGTGCCAGCAGCTTATTCGGCGGGGACCCTACAGATACGCAGTATTTT. Complete variable domain (other parts from reference TRBV7-3 and TRBJ2-3): GAGVSQTPSNKVTEKGKYVELRCDPISGHTALYWYRQSLGQGPEFLIYFQGTGAADDSGLPNDRFFAVRPEGSVSTLKIQRTERGDSAVYLCASSLFGGDPTDTQYFGPGTRLTVL.